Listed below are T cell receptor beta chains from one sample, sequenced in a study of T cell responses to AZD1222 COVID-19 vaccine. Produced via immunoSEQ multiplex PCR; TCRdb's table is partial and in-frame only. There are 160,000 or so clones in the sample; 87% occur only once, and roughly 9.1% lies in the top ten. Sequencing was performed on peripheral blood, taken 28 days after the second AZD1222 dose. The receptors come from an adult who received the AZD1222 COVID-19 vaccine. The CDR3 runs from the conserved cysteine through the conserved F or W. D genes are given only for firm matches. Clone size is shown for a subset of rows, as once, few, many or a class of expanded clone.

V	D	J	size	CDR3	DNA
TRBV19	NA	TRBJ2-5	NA	CASSSGYQETQYF	TGTGCCAGTAGTTCAGGGTACCAAGAGACCCAGTACTTC
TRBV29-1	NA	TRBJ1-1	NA	CSVRYGWENTEAFF	TGCAGCGTTCGATATGGATGGGAGAACACTGAAGCTTTCTTT
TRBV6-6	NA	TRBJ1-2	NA	CASSNPLGGRSYGYTF	TGTGCCAGCAGCAACCCCCTAGGGGGGCGCAGCTATGGCTACACCTTC
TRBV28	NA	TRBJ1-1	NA	CASSYAGAVNTEAFF	TGTGCCAGCAGTTACGCAGGCGCTGTGAACACTGAAGCTTTCTTT
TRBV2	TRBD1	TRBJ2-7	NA	CASGWQGASYEQYF	TGTGCCAGCGGGTGGCAGGGGGCCTCCTACGAGCAGTACTTC
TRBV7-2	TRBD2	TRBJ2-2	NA	CASSLVPSGGANTGELFF	TGTGCCAGCAGCTTAGTTCCTAGCGGGGGCGCGAACACCGGGGAGCTGTTTTTT
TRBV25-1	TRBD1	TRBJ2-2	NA	CASRGHRTGNTGELFF	TGTGCCAGCAGGGGGCACAGGACAGGGAACACCGGGGAGCTGTTTTTT
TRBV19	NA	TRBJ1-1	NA	CASNLRAGSTEAFF	TGTGCCAGTAACCTAAGGGCGGGGTCCACTGAAGCTTTCTTT
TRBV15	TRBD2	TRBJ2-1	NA	CATSPERATSGTFF	TGTGCCACCAGCCCAGAAAGGGCTACTAGCGGGACGTTCTTC
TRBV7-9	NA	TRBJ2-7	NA	CASSPPGYNYEQYF	TGTGCCAGCAGCCCCCCGGGGTATAACTACGAGCAGTACTTC
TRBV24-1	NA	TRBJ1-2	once	CATSDVLYGYTF	TGTGCCACCAGTGATGTGCTCTATGGCTACACCTTC
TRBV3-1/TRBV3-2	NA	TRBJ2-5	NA	CASSQGSVETQYF	TGTGCCAGCAGCCAAGGGTCAGTAGAGACCCAGTACTTC
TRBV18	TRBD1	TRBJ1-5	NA	CASSLNPTGRIQPQHF	TGTGCCAGCTCACTGAACCCGACAGGGCGGATTCAGCCCCAGCATTTT
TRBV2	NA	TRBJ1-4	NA	CASSAGRGSEKLFF	TGTGCCAGCAGCGCAGGGAGGGGAAGTGAAAAACTGTTTTTT
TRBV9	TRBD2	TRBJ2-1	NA	CASSFSHSGSGVGEQFF	TGTGCCAGCAGCTTCTCCCATAGCGGGAGCGGGGTGGGTGAGCAGTTCTTC
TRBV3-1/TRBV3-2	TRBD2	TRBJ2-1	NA	CASSQDWASGSRIEQFF	TGTGCCAGCAGCCAAGATTGGGCTAGCGGGAGTAGAATTGAGCAGTTCTTC
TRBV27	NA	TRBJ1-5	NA	CASSRERGRPQHF	TGTGCCAGCAGTCGGGAGAGGGGACGGCCCCAGCATTTT
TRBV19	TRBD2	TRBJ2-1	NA	CASISGSRPLAGGSGDEQFF	TGTGCCAGTATTTCAGGTTCGAGGCCTTTAGCGGGAGGTTCGGGTGATGAGCAGTTCTTC
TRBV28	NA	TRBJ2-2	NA	CASRLANTGELFF	TGTGCCAGCAGACTCGCTAACACCGGGGAGCTGTTTTTT
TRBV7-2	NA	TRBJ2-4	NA	CASSSLGLGNIQYF	TGTGCCAGCAGCTCCTTGGGGCTTGGAAACATTCAGTACTTC
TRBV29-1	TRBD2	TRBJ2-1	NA	CSPGVGGRAYEQFF	TGCAGCCCCGGCGTTGGCGGGAGGGCCTATGAGCAGTTCTTC
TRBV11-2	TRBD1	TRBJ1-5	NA	CASSPAGRQGGGQPQHF	TGTGCCAGCAGCCCAGCCGGGCGACAGGGGGGTGGACAGCCCCAGCATTTT
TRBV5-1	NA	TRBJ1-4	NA	CASSLMGDNEKLFF	TGCGCCAGCAGCTTGATGGGGGACAATGAAAAACTGTTTTTT
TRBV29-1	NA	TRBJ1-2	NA	CSVPRGGYGYTF	TGCAGCGTTCCCCGAGGGGGGTATGGCTACACCTTC
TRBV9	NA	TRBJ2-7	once	CASSPFFRGSSYEQYF	TGTGCCAGCAGCCCCTTTTTCCGGGGCAGCTCCTACGAGCAGTACTTC
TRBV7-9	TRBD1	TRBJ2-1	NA	CASSPDRVSYNEQFF	TGTGCCAGCAGCCCGGACAGGGTCTCCTACAATGAGCAGTTCTTC
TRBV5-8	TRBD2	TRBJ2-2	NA	CASSLGWTGGNTGELFF	TGTGCCAGCAGCCTCGGCTGGACGGGAGGGAACACCGGGGAGCTGTTTTTT
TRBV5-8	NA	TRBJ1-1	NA	CASSWGLENTEAFF	TGTGCCAGCAGCTGGGGGCTCGAGAACACTGAAGCTTTCTTT
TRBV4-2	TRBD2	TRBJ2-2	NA	CASRGLGGTGELFF	TGTGCCAGCAGGGGACTAGGGGGCACCGGGGAGCTGTTTTTT
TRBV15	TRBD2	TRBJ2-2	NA	CATSRDLASGRRTGELFF	TGTGCCACCAGCAGAGATTTGGCTAGCGGGAGACGAACCGGGGAGCTGTTTTTT
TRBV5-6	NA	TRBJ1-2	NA	CASSRDKYGYTF	TGTGCCAGCAGCCGAGATAAGTATGGCTACACCTTC
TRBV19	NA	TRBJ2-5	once	CASTPPGGKETQYF	TGTGCCAGTACCCCCCCCGGGGGAAAAGAGACCCAGTACTTC
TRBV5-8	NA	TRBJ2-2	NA	CASSLPNVPVENTGELFF	TGTGCCAGCAGCTTGCCAAACGTCCCGGTGGAGAACACCGGGGAGCTGTTTTTT
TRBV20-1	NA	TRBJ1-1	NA	CSARENTEAFF	TGCAGTGCTAGAGAAAACACTGAAGCTTTCTTT
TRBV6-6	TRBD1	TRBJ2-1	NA	CASSQRTGRYNEQFF	TGTGCCAGCAGCCAGCGGACAGGCAGGTACAATGAGCAGTTCTTC
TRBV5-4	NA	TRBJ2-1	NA	CASSSTSRRDNEQFF	TGTGCCAGCAGCTCCACGTCCCGGCGAGACAATGAGCAGTTCTTC
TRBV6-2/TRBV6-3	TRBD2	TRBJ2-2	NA	CASSRSGGTGELFF	TGTGCCAGCAGTCGATCGGGGGGCACCGGGGAGCTGTTTTTT
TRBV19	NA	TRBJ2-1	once	CASSIKISEQFF	TGTGCCAGTAGTATAAAGATCAGCGAGCAGTTCTTC
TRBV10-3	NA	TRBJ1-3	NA	CAIKGGPPLGNTIYF	TGTGCCATCAAAGGGGGACCGCCCCTGGGAAACACCATATATTTT
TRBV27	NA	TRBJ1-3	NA	CASSSRGPSGNTIYF	TGTGCCAGCAGTTCCAGGGGACCCTCTGGAAACACCATATATTTT
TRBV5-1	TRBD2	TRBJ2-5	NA	CASSITGTSGQETQYF	TGCGCCAGCAGCATTACCGGGACTAGCGGGCAAGAGACCCAGTACTTC
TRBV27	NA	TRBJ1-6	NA	CASSLIGGSSPLHF	TGTGCCAGCAGTTTAATTGGGGGCTCATCACCCCTCCACTTT
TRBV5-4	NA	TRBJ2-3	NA	CASSLVLENTQYF	TGTGCCAGCAGCTTGGTGCTGGAGAATACGCAGTATTTT